This entry lists 23 T cell receptor beta chains sequenced from one sample in a study of CD8 T cells in ankylosing spondylitis. MiXCR, applied by TCRdb to the 5' RACE reads, yields one record per CDR3 protein. The sample holds approximately 350,000 distinct CDR3 sequences, around 15% seen once. Specimen: blood, either unsorted or a sorted T cell fraction (not recorded which). The receptors were sampled from a male donor with ankylosing spondylitis or in good health (not recorded which).

The table lists this clonotype with a few counts. The rearrangement uses TRBV4-1 and TRBJ2-1; D is unclear. Germline values: CDR1 MGHRA, CDR2 YSYEKL. V dropped 0 bases and J dropped 7 bases, with 13 bases sitting between them. The CDR3 contains 15 residues. In DNA form, the CDR3 reads TGCGCCAGCAGCCAAGAGAACGCCGGATGGAATGAGCAGTTCTTC. This translates into CASSQENAGWNEQFF.

CDR3 in DNA: TGTGCCAGCAGCTTCGGGACAGGGGTTAGCAATGAGCAGTTCTTC. This sequence encodes CASSFGTGVSNEQFF. The genes are TRBV11-2 and TRBJ2-1, with TRBD1 identical over 10 bases. The CDR3 has 15 amino acids. J was trimmed by 6 bases and V by 3 bases; bases with no gene match: 5. Germline V gene data show CDR1 as SGHAT and CDR2 as FQNNGV.

The rearrangement joins TRBV20-1 to TRBJ2-1; D unclear. The CDR3 length is 14 residues. V lost 4 bases, J lost 7 bases, and 17 bases lay in between. CDR1 DFQATT and CDR2 SNEGSKA come from the germline V gene (reference sequence). DNA for the CDR3: TGCAGTGCTATACCTAGAGCTGGGTTAAATGAGCAGTTCTTC. This codes for CSAIPRAGLNEQFF.

This clonotype was observed a few times. The chain couples TRBV27 to TRBJ2-7; a weak D match, TRBD1 (5 bases). V lost 6 bases and J lost 4, with 13 bases in between. This CDR3 contains 13 residues. Germline V CDR1 and CDR2: MNHEY, SMNVEV (reference sequence). CDR3 sequence (DNA): TGTGCCAGCAGCCAGCGAGACAGATACGAGCAGTACTTC. Translation: CASSQRDRYEQYF.

This chain uses TRBV20-1 with TRBJ2-7; D not certain. CDR1 DFQATT and CDR2 SNEGSKA come from the germline V gene (reference sequence). This CDR3 spans 14 amino acids. The V gene lost 5 bases and the J gene lost 4 bases, with 18 bases spanning the gap. In DNA form, the CDR3 reads TGCAGTGCTGCCGGCGCCGAGGTCTCTTACGAGCAGTACTTC. This translates into CSAAGAEVSYEQYF.

This clonotype showed up just a few times. The genes are TRBV20-1 and TRBJ2-3; D is possibly TRBD1 or TRBD2 (5 bases each). The CDR3 length is 14 residues. Germline values: CDR1 DFQATT, CDR2 SNEGSKA (reference sequence). V lost 6 bases, J lost 3 bases, and 16 bases lay in between. The CDR3 coding sequence is TGCAGTGCCATCCGGGACGTCGGGACAGATACGCAGTATTTT. As protein: CSAIRDVGTDTQYF.

The table lists this clonotype with a few counts. The chain carries TRBV30 and TRBJ1-1, with no clear D. Trimming left V 1 base short and J 0 bases short, with 9 bases between. This CDR3 comprises 14 residues. The germline V gene encodes CDR1 GTSNPN and CDR2 SVGIG (reference sequence). The CDR3 sequence: CAWSAPWMNTEAFF. CDR3 coding DNA: TGTGCCTGGAGTGCACCCTGGATGAACACTGAAGCTTTCTTT.

This clonotype has at least ten counts. The chain couples TRBV11-2 to TRBJ1-2; perhaps TRBD1 as D (5 bases). Per germline, CDR1 SGHAT and CDR2 FQNNGV. Trimming pared 5 bases from V and 2 bases from J, leaving 15 bases between. The CDR3 spans 15 residues. The chain's CDR3 is CASSPKVAGNYGYTF. CDR3 coding DNA: TGTGCCAGCAGCCCCAAGGTTGCAGGGAACTATGGCTACACCTTC.

This sequence joins TRBV5-6 and TRBJ2-7; D may be TRBD2 (6 bases). The germline CDR1 and CDR2 sequences are SGHDT and YYEEEE. V lost 1 base, J lost 3 bases, and 11 bases lay in between. This CDR3 is built from 14 residues. In DNA form, the CDR3 reads TGTGCCAGCAGCTTGTATCGGCGGGACTACGAGCAGTACTTC. Encoded protein: CASSLYRRDYEQYF.

This chain links TRBV29-1 with TRBJ2-3; tentatively, D is TRBD1 (5 bases). The germline V and J ends were trimmed by 6 bases and 2 bases, with 18 bases remaining between them. The CDR3 has 15 residues. Germline CDR1 and CDR2: SQVTM and ANQGSEA. For the CDR3, the DNA is TGCAGCGTCGCTGGGGCAGCCCGGGCCACAGATACGCAGTATTTT. It specifies CSVAGAARATDTQYF.

Only a few counts were recorded for this clonotype. The CDR3 loop reads CASSQRPRSEQFF. Written as DNA, the CDR3 is TGTGCCAGCAGTCAGCGACCTAGGAGTGAGCAGTTCTTC. The rearrangement uses TRBV27 and TRBJ2-1; D gene unclear. V lost 5 bases and J 9 bases, leaving 14 bases between the germline ends. There are 13 residues in the CDR3. Germline CDR1 and CDR2: MNHEY and SMNVEV (reference sequence).

The V and J genes are TRBV12-3 or TRBV12-4 and TRBJ2-7, with D unclear. The CDR3 totals 13 residues. V shed 5 bases and J shed 4 bases, with 12 bases lying between them. The CDR3 here is CASSTRKAYEQYF. Written as DNA, the CDR3 is TGTGCCAGCAGTACCCGGAAGGCGTACGAGCAGTACTTC.

CDR3 sequence: CASRLGGGETYEQYF. CDR3 nucleotide sequence: TGTGCCAGCAGACTGGGGGGGGGCGAAACCTACGAGCAGTACTTC. The chain joins TRBV7-2 to TRBJ2-7; perhaps TRBD2 as D (7 bases). Trimming shortened V by 6 bases and J by 2 bases, and 17 bases separated the two germline ends. Germline V lookup: CDR1 SGHTA, CDR2 FQGNSA. The CDR3 length is 15 residues.

This clonotype was picked up a small number of times. The CDR3 here is CASSEFVTFSGANVLTF. In DNA form, the CDR3 reads TGTGCCAGCAGTGAATTCGTGACCTTCTCTGGGGCCAACGTCCTGACTTTC. The rearrangement links TRBV25-1 to TRBJ2-6; D is unresolved. The CDR3 is 17 amino acids. Germline V gene data show CDR1 as MGHDK and CDR2 as SYGVNS. V was trimmed by 1 base and J by 0 bases, leaving 10 bases between them.

The chain joins TRBV11-3 to TRBJ2-1; D remains unclear. Trimming cost V 4 bases and J 10 bases, with 11 bases left between them. CDR1 is SGHNT, CDR2 YENEEA, per germline. The CDR3 sequence is 12 residues long. The CDR3 nucleotides read TGTGCCAGCAGCTCGTCGGCGGCCGAGCAGTTCTTC. It yields the protein CASSSSAAEQFF.

This clonotype was seen more than once but under ten times. This chain uses TRBV6-5 with TRBJ1-6; D unresolved. Per the germline V gene, CDR1 is MNHEY and CDR2 is SVGAGI. V was pared by 2 bases and J by 7 bases, with 12 bases between. The CDR3 runs 15 residues. Here the CDR3 DNA reads TGTGCCAGCAGTTACAGGGAGGGCGGGAATTCACCCCTCCACTTT. Encoded protein: CASSYREGGNSPLHF.

This clonotype was picked up a small number of times. The genes are TRBV20-1 and TRBJ1-4, with a weak D call TRBD1 (6 bases). There are 13 residues in the CDR3. Germline V gene data show CDR1 as DFQATT and CDR2 as SNEGSKA (reference sequence). V was trimmed by 4 bases and J by 3 bases, leaving 9 bases between them. CDR3 nucleotides: TGCAGTGCTAAGGGACATTCTAATGAAAAACTGTTTTTT. Protein: CSAKGHSNEKLFF.

This chain links TRBV7-9 with TRBJ2-7; D ambiguous. Looked up from germline, CDR1 is SEHNR and CDR2 is FQNEAQ (reference sequence). This CDR3 contains 12 residues. Trimming removed 5 bases at V and 1 base at J, with 6 bases between. Here the CDR3 DNA reads TGTGCCAGCAGCCCTCAATCCTACGAGCAGTACTTC. This codes for CASSPQSYEQYF.

The chain carries TRBV5-5 and TRBJ1-3; D is undetermined. The CDR3 covers 16 residues. Germline V gives CDR1 SGHKS, CDR2 YYEKEE (reference sequence). V dropped 2 bases and J dropped 0 bases, with 12 bases sitting between them. CDR3 sequence (DNA): TGTGCCAGCAGCTTCGGCGGATATTACTCTGGAAACACCATATATTTT. Its protein is CASSFGGYYSGNTIYF.

This chain uses TRBV7-6 with TRBJ2-2; tentative D call: TRBD2 (5 bases). Trimming pared 1 base from V and 4 bases from J, leaving 10 bases between. Germline CDR1 SGHVS, CDR2 FNYEAQ. CDR3 length equals 15 residues. The CDR3 DNA reads TGTGCCAGCAGCTTAGTATCAGAGGGCACCGGGGAGCTGTTTTTT. Amino acid sequence: CASSLVSEGTGELFF.

This clonotype was recorded a few times. V gene TRBV29-1 combines with J gene TRBJ2-4; no clear D gene. Germline CDR1 is SQVTM and CDR2 is ANQGSEA. The V end was cut by 0 bases, the J end by 5 bases, with 11 bases between. This CDR3 has 14 amino acids. The CDR3 DNA sequence: TGCAGCGTTGAAGATTTCGTACACCAAAACATTCAGTACTTC. This codes for CSVEDFVHQNIQYF.

V is TRBV3-1 and J is TRBJ1-1; D gene uncertain. The CDR3 runs to 14 residues. Germline assignment: CDR1 LGHDT and CDR2 YNNKEL (reference sequence). V was shortened by 0 bases and J by 3 bases, with 8 bases between the two germline ends. The DNA for the CDR3 is TGTGCCAGCAGCCAAGATCAGATAGACACTGAAGCTTTCTTT. Translation: CASSQDQIDTEAFF.

This clonotype showed up just a few times. The rearrangement joins TRBV12-3 or TRBV12-4 to TRBJ1-6; D ambiguous. Trimming pared 4 bases from V and 4 bases from J, leaving 8 bases between. The CDR3 contains 14 residues. The CDR3 here is CASSSGRYNSPLHF. The DNA for the CDR3 is TGTGCCAGCAGTTCCGGACGGTATAATTCACCCCTCCACTTT.